These 14 T cell receptor beta chains were sequenced from one sample in a study of blood T cell repertoires in COVID-19. Clones were read by immunoSEQ multiplex PCR, and TCRdb kept only the in-frame ones, dropping some. The sample includes about 24,000 clones, about 92% of them seen just once. Sequenced: peripheral blood. These receptors all stem from a man in his 70s with active COVID-19.

The rearrangement joins TRBV27 to TRBJ1-6; 9 positions agree with TRBD1. Germline V gene sequence: CDR1 MNHEY, CDR2 SMNVEV (reference sequence). The CDR3 length is 15 residues. V gave up 5 bases and J gave up 6 bases; unmatched junction bases: 5. The chain's CDR3 is CASSPLTGGNSPLHF. DNA of the CDR3: TGTGCCAGCAGTCCTTTGACAGGGGGTAATTCACCCCTCCACTTT.

The CDR3 loop is CASSSTGLTETQYF. Here the CDR3 DNA reads TGTGCCAGCAGCTCGACAGGGTTAACAGAGACCCAGTACTTC. V usage is TRBV11-2 and J usage is TRBJ2-5, with TRBD1 matching 7 bases. CDR1 is SGHAT and CDR2 is FQNNGV in the germline V gene. The V and J ends lost 4 bases and 4 bases, in that order; junction bases with no gene match: 6. The CDR3 covers 14 residues.

This chain uses TRBV30 with TRBJ2-3; D ambiguous. This CDR3 contains 10 residues. CDR1 GTSNPN and CDR2 SVGIG come from the germline V gene (reference sequence). Trimming removed 5 bases from V and 7 bases from J, with 7 bases in between. For the CDR3, the DNA is TGTGCCTGGGGGCTAAATACGCAGTATTTT. This sequence encodes CAWGLNTQYF.

The rearrangement joins TRBV6-1 to TRBJ1-3, with D possibly being TRBD1 (6 bases). The CDR3 is 17 amino acids. V was trimmed by 4 bases and J by 1 base, leaving 17 bases between them. The germline gives CDR1 MNHNS, CDR2 SASEGT. The DNA of the CDR3 is TGTGCCAGCAGTGGGAGAGGATACAGGGAGTCTGGAAACACCATATATTTT. Amino acids: CASSGRGYRESGNTIYF.

The chain employs TRBV9 and TRBJ2-1; D might be TRBD2 (6 bases). V lost 4 bases and J 0 bases, leaving 8 bases between the germline ends. The CDR3 covers 14 residues. In germline, CDR1 is SGDLS, CDR2 YYNGEE. The CDR3 bases are TGTGCCAGCAGCCTGACTAGCTCCTACAATGAGCAGTTCTTC. Translating it yields CASSLTSSYNEQFF.

The rearrangement joins TRBV10-3 to TRBJ1-6; 9 bases fit TRBD1. Germline V gene data show CDR1 as ENHRY and CDR2 as SYGVKD. The CDR3 extends over 14 amino acids. The V segment lost 9 bases and the J segment 6 bases; nucleotides outside the gene matches: 6. DNA of the CDR3: TGTGCCATTTTGGAGACAGGGGGTAATTCACCCCTCCACTTT. Translating gives CAILETGGNSPLHF.

This chain links TRBV11-2 with TRBJ2-7; 7 bases fit TRBD2. Germline trimming cut 3 bases from V and 2 bases from J; bases unmatched to any gene: 7. Per the germline V gene, CDR1 is SGHAT and CDR2 is FQNNGV. CDR3 length equals 15 residues. The CDR3: CASSLSSGLTYEQYF. In nucleotides, the CDR3 is TGTGCCAGCAGCTTGTCTAGCGGCCTAACCTACGAGCAGTACTTC.

The rearrangement links TRBV28 to TRBJ1-4; 7 nucleotides agree with TRBD1. There are 17 residues in the CDR3. The germline gives CDR1 MDHEN, CDR2 SYDVKM. V shed 1 base and J 8 bases; nucleotides not matched to a gene: 13. Here the CDR3 reads CASSLFDPRQGKEKLFF. The CDR3 DNA is TGTGCCAGCAGTTTATTCGACCCAAGACAGGGAAAAGAAAAACTGTTTTTT.

V is TRBV4-1 and J is TRBJ1-1; TRBD1 matches 9 bases. V was pared by 7 bases and J by 1 base, with 4 bases of the junction left unmatched. This CDR3 contains 14 residues. Germline CDR1 and CDR2: MGHRA and YSYEKL. CDR3 loop: CASKGGQGNTEAFF. The CDR3 nucleotides are TGCGCCAGCAAAGGGGGACAGGGGAACACTGAAGCTTTCTTT.

V and J are TRBV18 and TRBJ1-1; the match to TRBD1 covers 11 bases. CDR1 KGHSH and CDR2 LQKENI come from the germline V gene. CDR3 length: 16 residues. After removal of 3 bases from V and 1 base from J, the junction contained 4 bases not matched to a gene. The CDR3 sequence: CASSPAGTGGNTEAFF. The CDR3, as DNA: TGTGCCAGCTCACCGGCCGGGACAGGGGGGAACACTGAAGCTTTCTTT.

The rearrangement links TRBV28 to TRBJ1-2, with TRBD1 as a possible D gene (6 bases). Germline loops: CDR1 MDHEN, CDR2 SYDVKM. V lost 6 bases, J lost 8 bases, and 19 bases lay in between. The CDR3 covers 14 residues. The CDR3 DNA reads TGTGCCAGCAGCGGGGGGCATCGAAGAAGAGGCTACACCTTC. Encoded protein: CASSGGHRRRGYTF.

The chain uses TRBV6-5 and TRBJ2-7; tentatively, D is TRBD1 (6 bases). Germline CDR1 is MNHEY and CDR2 is SVGAGI. Trimming stripped 0 bases from V and 0 bases from J, with 6 bases between. CDR3 size: 14 residues. The CDR3 bases are TGTGCCAGCAGTTACTCGGACAGCTCCTACGAGCAGTACTTC. Protein sequence: CASSYSDSSYEQYF.

The chain links TRBV6-6 to TRBJ2-7; 11 nucleotides align to TRBD1. There are 13 residues in the CDR3. Trimming took 6 bases from V and 6 from J; bases not matched to a gene: 4. The germline gives CDR1 MNHNY, CDR2 SVGAGI (reference sequence). The CDR3, as DNA: TGTGCCAGCAGGGGACAGGGGGTGCGCGAGCAGTACTTC. Translated, it gives CASRGQGVREQYF.

The chain employs TRBV6-2 or TRBV6-3 and TRBJ2-1; 11 bases align to TRBD2. The CDR3 runs to 14 residues. The ends lost 2 bases at V and 14 bases at J; junction bases unmatched: 8. Germline V gene data show CDR1 as MNHEY and CDR2 as SVGEGT. Here the CDR3 DNA reads TGTGCCAGCAGTTACGGTTCACTAGCGGGAGAAAAGTTCTTC. Translating gives CASSYGSLAGEKFF.